Reported below is one TCR beta chain. Its antigen is not known. These data belong to a study of shared clonotypes between healthy human individuals. Study-wide results and limits: Non-shared clonotypes were found to have lower generation probabilities than the clonotypes that were shared by all four of the sorted-subset donors.

Assay: immunoSEQ multiplex PCR; the TCRdb copy retains only in-frame clones and omits some. Of around 1 million clones in the sample, 70% to 85% were seen once. The CDR3 contains 13 residues. Trimming shortened V by 3 bases and J by 3 bases, and 8 bases separated the two germline ends. Looked up from germline, CDR1 is SGHTA and CDR2 is FQGNSA. The specimen sequenced was memory CD4+ T cells sorted from blood. Subset: CD45RA-negative fraction. The J gene is TRBJ1-1, the V gene TRBV7-2, with D hard to call. The source of this sequence is a man between 18 and 35 years old in good health. CDR3 in amino acids: CASSFYPYTEAFF. CDR3 coding DNA: TGTGCCAGCAGCTTCTACCCCTACACTGAAGCTTTCTTT.